This TCR beta chain was captured in a study of cytomegalovirus exposure and HLA in healthy donors. Vbeta (60) and Jbeta (13) primers were used in the PCR. Generated by immunoSEQ multiplex PCR, the TCRdb table keeps only in-frame clones and is missing some. The sample carries fewer than 250,000 clones, about four fifths recorded once. The germline V and J ends were trimmed by 4 bases and 1 base, with 14 bases remaining between them. The CDR3 contains 17 residues. Germline V lookup: CDR1 ENHRY, CDR2 SYGVKD. Of note for this clone: Antigen: not known.

Study-wide points: Per a later analysis, HLA-associated TCR beta chains showed more clonal expansion than other, equally common TCR beta chains. A later analysis reportedly identified an Asian-associated ancestry cluster as carrying fewer N-insertions than the roughly 720-donor mean. Reportedly, diagnosis of cytomegalovirus status by the classifier showed high specificity and sensitivity. Available immune exposure information covered CMV serostatus only.

The material sequenced was PBMCs. The sequence came from a man aged 40-55 years in good health and CMV-seropositive. The chain couples TRBV10-3 to TRBJ1-6, with D maybe TRBD1 (5 bases). This chain's CDR3 is CAISGGRTRSYNSPLHF. Written as DNA, the CDR3 is TGTGCCATCAGTGGGGGCAGAACCAGATCCTATAATTCACCCCTCCACTTT.